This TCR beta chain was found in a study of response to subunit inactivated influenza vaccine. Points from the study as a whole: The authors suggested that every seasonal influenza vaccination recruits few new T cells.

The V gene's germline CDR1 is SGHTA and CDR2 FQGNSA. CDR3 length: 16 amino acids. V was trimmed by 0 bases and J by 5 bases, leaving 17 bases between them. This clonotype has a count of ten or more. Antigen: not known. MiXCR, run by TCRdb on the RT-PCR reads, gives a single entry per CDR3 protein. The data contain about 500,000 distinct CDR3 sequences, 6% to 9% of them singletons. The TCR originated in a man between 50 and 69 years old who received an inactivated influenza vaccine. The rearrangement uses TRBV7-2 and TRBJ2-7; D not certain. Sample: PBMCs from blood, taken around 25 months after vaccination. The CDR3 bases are TGTGCCAGCAGCTTAGCCCTGGGCCGCAGATCTAACGAGCAGTACTTC. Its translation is CASSLALGRRSNEQYF. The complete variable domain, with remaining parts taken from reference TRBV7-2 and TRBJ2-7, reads GAGVSQSPSNKVTEKGKDVELRCDPISGHTALYWYRQSLGQGLEFLIYFQGNSAPDKSGLPSDRFSAERTGGSVSTLTIQRTQQEDSAVYLCASSLALGRRSNEQYFGPGTRLTVT.